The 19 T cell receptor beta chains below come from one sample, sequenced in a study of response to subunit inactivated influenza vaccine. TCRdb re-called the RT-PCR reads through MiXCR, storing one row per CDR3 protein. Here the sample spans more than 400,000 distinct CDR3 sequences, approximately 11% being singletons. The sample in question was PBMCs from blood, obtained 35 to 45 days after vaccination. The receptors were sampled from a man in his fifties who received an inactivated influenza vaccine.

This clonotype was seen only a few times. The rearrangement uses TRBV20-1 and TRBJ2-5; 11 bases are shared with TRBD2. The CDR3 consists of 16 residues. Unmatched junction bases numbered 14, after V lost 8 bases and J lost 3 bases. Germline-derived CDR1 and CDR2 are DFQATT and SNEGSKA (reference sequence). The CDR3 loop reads CSTYSFTSGSEETQYF. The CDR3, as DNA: TGCAGTACTTACAGCTTCACTAGCGGGAGCGAAGAGACCCAGTACTTC.

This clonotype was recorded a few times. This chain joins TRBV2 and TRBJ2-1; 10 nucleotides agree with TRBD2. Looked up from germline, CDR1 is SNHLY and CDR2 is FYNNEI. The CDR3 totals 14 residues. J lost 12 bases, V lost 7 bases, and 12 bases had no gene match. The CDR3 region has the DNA TGTGCCAGCAAATCTAGCGGGGGACCGTCGGGGCAGTTCTTC. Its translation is CASKSSGGPSGQFF.

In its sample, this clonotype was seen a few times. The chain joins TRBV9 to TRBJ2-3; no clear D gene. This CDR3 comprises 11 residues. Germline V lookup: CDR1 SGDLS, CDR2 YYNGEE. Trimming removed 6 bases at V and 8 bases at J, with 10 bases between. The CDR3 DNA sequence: TGTGCCAGCAACTACCTGCGTACGCAGTATTTT. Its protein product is CASNYLRTQYF.

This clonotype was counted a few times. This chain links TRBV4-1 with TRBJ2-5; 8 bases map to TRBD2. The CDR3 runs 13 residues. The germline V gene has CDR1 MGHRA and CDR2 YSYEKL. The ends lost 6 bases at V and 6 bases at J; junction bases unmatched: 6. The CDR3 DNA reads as TGCGCCAGCAGAAAAGCGGGGGATAAGACCCAGTACTTC. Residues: CASRKAGDKTQYF.

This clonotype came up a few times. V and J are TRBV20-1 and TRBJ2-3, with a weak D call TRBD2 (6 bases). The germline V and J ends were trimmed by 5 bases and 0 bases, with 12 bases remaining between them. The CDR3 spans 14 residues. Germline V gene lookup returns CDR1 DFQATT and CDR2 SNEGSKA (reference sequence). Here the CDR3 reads CSARRGRSTDTQYF. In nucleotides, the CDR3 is TGCAGTGCTCGGAGGGGCAGGAGCACAGATACGCAGTATTTT.

CDR3 sequence: CASSPPQGTMSTDTQYF. The CDR3 DNA reads TGTGCCAGCTCACCACCCCAGGGAACAATGAGCACAGATACGCAGTATTTT. The chain couples TRBV18 to TRBJ2-3; possibly TRBD1 for D (5 bases). CDR3 length equals 17 residues. Trimming took off 0 bases at V and 0 bases at J, with 13 bases between the two ends. CDR1 is KGHSH and CDR2 is LQKENI in the germline V gene.

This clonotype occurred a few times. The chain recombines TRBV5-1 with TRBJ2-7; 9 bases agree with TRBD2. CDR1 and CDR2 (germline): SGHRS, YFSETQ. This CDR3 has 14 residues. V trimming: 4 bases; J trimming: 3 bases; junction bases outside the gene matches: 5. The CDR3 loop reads CASSDGTSFYEQYF. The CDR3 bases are TGCGCCAGCAGCGATGGGACTAGCTTCTACGAGCAGTACTTC.

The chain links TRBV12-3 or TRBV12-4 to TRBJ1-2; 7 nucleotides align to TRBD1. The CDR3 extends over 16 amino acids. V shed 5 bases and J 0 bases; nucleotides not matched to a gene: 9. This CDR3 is CASSDQGGPSNYGYTF. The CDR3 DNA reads TGTGCCAGCAGTGACCAAGGGGGCCCATCTAACTATGGCTACACCTTC.

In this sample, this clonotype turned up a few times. For the CDR3, the DNA is TGCAGTGGTAGGGGGGCTAATGAAGCTTTCTTT. It specifies CSGRGANEAFF. The chain links TRBV20-1 to TRBJ1-1; D may be TRBD1 (6 bases). CDR1 and CDR2 (germline): DFQATT, SNEGSKA (reference sequence). The CDR3 consists of 11 residues. Trimming removed 7 bases from V and 7 bases from J, with 13 bases in between.

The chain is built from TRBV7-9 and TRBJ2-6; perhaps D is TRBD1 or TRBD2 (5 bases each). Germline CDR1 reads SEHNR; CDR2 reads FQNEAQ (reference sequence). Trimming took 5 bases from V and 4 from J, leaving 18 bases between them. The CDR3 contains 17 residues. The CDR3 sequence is CASSPPWGTIGANVLTF. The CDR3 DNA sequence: TGTGCCAGCAGCCCCCCCTGGGGGACCATAGGGGCCAACGTCCTGACTTTC.

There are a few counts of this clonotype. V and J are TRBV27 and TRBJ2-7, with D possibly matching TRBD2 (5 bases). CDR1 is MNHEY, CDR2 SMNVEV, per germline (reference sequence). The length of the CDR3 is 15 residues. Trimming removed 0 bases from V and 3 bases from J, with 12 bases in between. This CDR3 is CASSLSPRGSYEQYF. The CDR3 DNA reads TGTGCCAGCAGTTTATCGCCCCGGGGAAGCTACGAGCAGTACTTC.

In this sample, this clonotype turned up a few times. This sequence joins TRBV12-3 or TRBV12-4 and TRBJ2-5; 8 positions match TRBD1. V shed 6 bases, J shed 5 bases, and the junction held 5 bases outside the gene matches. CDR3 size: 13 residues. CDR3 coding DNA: TGTGCCAGCAGGGCAGGGGGCATGGAGACCCAGTACTTC. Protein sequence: CASRAGGMETQYF.

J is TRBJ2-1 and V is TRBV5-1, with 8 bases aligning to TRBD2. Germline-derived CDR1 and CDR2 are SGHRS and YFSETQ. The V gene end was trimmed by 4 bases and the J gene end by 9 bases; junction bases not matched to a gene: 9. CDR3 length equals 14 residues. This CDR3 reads CASSIGTSGGEQFF. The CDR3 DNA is TGCGCCAGCAGCATAGGGACTAGTGGCGGTGAGCAGTTCTTC.

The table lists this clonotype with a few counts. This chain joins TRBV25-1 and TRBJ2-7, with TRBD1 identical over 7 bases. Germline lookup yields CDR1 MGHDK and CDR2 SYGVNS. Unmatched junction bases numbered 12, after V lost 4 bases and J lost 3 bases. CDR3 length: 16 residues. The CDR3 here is CASSGRWGSGGYEQYF. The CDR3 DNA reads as TGTGCCAGCAGTGGCCGTTGGGGGTCAGGGGGCTACGAGCAGTACTTC.

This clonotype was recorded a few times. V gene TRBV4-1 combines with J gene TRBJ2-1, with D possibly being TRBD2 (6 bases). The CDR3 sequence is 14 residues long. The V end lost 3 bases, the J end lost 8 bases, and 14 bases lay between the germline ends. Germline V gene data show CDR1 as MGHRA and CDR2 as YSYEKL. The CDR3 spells CASSQRLDFYEQFF. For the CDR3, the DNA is TGCGCCAGCAGCCAGAGACTAGATTTCTATGAGCAGTTCTTC.

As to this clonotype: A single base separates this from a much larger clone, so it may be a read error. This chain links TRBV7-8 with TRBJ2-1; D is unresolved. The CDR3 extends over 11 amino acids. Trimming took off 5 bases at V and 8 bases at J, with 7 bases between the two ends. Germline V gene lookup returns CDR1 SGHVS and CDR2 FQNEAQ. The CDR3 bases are TGTGCCAGCAGCCTTAGGCATGAGCAGTTCTTC. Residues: CASSLRHEQFF.

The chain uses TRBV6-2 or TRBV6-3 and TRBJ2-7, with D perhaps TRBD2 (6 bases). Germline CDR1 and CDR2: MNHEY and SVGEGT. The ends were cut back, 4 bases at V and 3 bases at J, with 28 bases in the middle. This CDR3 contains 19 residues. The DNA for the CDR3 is TGTGCCAGCAGTTTTGGTCCTAGCGTAAGACAGAAGAATATCTACGAGCAGTACTTC. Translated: CASSFGPSVRQKNIYEQYF.

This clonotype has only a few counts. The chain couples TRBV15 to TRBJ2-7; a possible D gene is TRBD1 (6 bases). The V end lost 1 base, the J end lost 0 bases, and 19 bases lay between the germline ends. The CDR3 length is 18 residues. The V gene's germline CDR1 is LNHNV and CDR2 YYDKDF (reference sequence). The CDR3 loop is CATSRVPRTDRISYEQYF. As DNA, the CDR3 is TGTGCCACCAGCAGAGTCCCGAGGACAGACCGTATCTCCTACGAGCAGTACTTC.

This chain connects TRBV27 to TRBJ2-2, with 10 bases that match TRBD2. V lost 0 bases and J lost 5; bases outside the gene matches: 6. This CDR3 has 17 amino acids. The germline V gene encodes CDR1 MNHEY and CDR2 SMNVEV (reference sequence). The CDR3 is CASSLSWLAGVTGELFF. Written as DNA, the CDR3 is TGTGCCAGCAGTTTATCGTGGCTAGCGGGAGTAACCGGGGAGCTGTTTTTT.